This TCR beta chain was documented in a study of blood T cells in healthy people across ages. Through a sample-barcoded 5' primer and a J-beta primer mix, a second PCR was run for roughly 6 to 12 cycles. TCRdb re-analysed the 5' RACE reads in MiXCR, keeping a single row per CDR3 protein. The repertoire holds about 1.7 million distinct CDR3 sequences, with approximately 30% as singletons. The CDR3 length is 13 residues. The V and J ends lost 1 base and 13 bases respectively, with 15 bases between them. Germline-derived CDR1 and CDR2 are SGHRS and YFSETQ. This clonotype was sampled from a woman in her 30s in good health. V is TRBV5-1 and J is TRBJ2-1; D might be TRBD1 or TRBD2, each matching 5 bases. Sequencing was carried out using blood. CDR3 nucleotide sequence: TGCGCCAGCAGCTTGCGGGACCGAGAGACCCAGTTCTTC. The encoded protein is CASSLRDRETQFF.